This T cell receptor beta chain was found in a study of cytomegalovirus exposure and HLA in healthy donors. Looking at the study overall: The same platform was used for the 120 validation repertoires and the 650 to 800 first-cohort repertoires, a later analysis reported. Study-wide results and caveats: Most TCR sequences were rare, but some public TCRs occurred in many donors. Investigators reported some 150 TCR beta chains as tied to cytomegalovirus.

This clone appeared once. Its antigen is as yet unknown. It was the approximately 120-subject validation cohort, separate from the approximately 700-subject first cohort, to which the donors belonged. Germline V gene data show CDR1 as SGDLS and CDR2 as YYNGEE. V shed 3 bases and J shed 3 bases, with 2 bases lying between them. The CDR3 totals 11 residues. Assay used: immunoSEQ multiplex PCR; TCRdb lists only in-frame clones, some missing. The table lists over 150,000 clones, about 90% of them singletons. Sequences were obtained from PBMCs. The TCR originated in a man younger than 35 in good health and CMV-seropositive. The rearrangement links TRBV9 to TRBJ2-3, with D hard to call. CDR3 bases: TGTGCCAGCAGCGCAACAGATACGCAGTATTTT. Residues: CASSATDTQYF.